The T cell receptor beta chain under discussion was sequenced for a study of response to subunit inactivated influenza vaccine. Each CDR3 protein is one row after TCRdb ran MiXCR on the RT-PCR reads. The sample holds around 540,000 distinct CDR3 sequences; 10% to 15% are singletons and the top ten take about 10%. The table lists this clonotype with a few counts. Germline CDR1 and CDR2: ENHRY and SYGVKD. CDR3 length equals 15 residues. Between the trimmed V and J ends, which lost 5 bases and 2 bases, there was a span of 14 bases. The chain combines TRBV10-3 with TRBJ2-3, with D possibly being TRBD2 (5 bases). Sequenced here: PBMCs from blood, sampled on the day of vaccination. The sequence was obtained from a man between 50 and 59 years old who received an inactivated influenza vaccine. The CDR3 DNA reads TGTGCCATCAGTCCGGCCCCGGGAACCACAGATACGCAGTATTTT. It yields the protein CAISPAPGTTDTQYF.